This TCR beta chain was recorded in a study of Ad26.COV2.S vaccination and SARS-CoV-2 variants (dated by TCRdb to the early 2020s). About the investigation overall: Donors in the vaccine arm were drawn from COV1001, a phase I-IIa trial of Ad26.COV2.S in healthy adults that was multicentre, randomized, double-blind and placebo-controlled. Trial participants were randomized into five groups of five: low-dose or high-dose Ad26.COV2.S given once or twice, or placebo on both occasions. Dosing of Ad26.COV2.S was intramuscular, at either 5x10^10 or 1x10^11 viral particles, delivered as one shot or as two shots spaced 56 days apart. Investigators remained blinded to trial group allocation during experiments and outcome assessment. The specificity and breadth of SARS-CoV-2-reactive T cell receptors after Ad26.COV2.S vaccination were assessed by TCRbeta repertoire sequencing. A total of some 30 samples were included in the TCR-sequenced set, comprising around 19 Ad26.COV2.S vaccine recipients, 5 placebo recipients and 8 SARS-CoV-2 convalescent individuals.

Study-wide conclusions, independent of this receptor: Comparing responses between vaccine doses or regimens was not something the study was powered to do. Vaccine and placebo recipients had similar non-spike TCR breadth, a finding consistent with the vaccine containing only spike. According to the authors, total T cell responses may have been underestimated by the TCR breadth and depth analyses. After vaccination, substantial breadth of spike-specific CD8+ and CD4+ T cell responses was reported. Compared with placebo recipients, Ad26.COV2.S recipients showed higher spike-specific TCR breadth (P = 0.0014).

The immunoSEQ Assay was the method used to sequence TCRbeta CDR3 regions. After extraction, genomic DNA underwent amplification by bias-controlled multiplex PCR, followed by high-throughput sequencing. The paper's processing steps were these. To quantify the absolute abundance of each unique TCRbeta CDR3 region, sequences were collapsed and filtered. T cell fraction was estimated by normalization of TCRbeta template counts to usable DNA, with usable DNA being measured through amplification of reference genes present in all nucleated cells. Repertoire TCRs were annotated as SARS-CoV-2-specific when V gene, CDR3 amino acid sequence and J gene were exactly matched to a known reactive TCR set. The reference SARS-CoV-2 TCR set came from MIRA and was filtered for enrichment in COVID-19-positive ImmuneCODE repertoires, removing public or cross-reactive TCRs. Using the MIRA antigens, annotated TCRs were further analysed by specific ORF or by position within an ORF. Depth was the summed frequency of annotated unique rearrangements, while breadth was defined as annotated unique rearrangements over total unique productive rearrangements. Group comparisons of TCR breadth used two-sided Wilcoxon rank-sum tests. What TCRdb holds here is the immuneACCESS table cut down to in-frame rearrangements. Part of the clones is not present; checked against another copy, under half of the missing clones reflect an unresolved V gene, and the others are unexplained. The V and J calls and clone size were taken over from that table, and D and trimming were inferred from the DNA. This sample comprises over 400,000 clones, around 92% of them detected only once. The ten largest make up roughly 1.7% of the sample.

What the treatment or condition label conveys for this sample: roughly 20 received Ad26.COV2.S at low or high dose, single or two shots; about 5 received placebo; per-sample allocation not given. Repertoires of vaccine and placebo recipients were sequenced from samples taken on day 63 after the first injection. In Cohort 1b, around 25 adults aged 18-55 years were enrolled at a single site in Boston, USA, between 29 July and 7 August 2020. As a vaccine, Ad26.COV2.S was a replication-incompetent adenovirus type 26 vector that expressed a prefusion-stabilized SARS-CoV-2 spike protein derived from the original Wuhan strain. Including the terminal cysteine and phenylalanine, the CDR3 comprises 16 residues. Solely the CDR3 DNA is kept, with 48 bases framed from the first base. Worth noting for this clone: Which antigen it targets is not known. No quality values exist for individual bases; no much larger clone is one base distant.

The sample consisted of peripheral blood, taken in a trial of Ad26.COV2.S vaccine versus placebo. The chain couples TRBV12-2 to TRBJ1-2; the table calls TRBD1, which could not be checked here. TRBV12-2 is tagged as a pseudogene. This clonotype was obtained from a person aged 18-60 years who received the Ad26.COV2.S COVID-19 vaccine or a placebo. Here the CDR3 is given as CASRRPGTGSAYGYTF. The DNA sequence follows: TGTGCAAGTCGTCGTCCCGGGACAGGGTCGGCCTATGGCTACACCTTC.